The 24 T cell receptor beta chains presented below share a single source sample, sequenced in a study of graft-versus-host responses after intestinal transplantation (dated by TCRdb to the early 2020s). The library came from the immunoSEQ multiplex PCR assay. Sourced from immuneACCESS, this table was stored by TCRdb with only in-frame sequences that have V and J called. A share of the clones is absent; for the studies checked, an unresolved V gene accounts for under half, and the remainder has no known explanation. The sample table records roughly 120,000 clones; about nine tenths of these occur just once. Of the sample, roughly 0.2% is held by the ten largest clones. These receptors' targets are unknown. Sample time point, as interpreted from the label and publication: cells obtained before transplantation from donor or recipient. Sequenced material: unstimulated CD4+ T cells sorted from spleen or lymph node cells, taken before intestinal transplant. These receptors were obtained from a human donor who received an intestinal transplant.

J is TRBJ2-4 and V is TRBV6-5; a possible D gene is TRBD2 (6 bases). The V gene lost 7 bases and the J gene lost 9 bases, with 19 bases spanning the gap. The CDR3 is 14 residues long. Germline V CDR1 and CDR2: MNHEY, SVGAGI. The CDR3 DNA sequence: TGTGCCAGCACCAGGGCGGGGACTGAAAGCATTCAGTACTTC. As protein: CASTRAGTESIQYF.

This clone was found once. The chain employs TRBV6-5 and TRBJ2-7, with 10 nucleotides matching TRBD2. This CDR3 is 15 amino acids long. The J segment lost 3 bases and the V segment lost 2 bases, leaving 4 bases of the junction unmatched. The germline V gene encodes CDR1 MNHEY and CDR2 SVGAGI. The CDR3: CASSYLRLAGYEQYF. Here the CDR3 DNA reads TGTGCCAGCAGTTACCTGAGACTAGCGGGCTACGAGCAGTACTTC.

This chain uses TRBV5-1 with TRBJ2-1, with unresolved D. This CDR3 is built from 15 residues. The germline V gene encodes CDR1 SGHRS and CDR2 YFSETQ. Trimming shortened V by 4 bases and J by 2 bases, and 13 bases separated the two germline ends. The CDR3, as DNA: TGCGCCAGCAGCCCAATTCCGGGTGCCTACAATGAGCAGTTCTTC. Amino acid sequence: CASSPIPGAYNEQFF. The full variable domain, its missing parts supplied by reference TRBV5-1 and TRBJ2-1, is KAGVTQTPRYLIKTRGQQVTLSCSPISGHRSVSWYQQTPGQGLQFLFEYFSETQRNKGNFPGRFSGRQFSNSRSEMNVSTLELGDSALYLCASSPIPGAYNEQFFGPGTRLTVL.

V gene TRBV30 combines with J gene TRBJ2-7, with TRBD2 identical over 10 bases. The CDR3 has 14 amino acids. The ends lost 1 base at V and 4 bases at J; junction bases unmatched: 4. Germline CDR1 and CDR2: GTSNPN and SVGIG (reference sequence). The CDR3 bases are TGTGCCTGGAGTGGGACTAGCGGAAGGTACGAGCAGTACTTC. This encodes CAWSGTSGRYEQYF.

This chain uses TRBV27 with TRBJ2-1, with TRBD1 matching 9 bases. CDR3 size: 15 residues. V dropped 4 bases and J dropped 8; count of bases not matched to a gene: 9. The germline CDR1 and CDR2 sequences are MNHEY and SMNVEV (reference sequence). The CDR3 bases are TGTGCCAGCAGTTCAGGACAGGGGATTATAGATGAGCAGTTCTTC. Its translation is CASSSGQGIIDEQFF.

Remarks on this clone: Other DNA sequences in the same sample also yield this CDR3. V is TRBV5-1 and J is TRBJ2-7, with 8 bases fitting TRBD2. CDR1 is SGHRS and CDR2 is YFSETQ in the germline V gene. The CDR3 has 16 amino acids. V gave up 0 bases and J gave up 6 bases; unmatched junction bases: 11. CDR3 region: CASSLAGSAGVGEQYF. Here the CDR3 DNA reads TGCGCCAGCAGCTTGGCCGGGTCAGCGGGGGTCGGCGAGCAGTACTTC. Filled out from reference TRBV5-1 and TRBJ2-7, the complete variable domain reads KAGVTQTPRYLIKTRGQQVTLSCSPISGHRSVSWYQQTPGQGLQFLFEYFSETQRNKGNFPGRFSGRQFSNSRSEMNVSTLELGDSALYLCASSLAGSAGVGEQYFGPGTRLTVT.

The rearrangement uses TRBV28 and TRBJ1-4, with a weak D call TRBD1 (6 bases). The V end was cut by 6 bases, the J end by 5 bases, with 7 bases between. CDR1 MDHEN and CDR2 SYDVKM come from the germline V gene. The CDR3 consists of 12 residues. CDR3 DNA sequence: TGTGCCAGCAGCCAGGGGAATGAAAAACTGTTTTTT. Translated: CASSQGNEKLFF. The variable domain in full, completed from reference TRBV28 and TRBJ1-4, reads DVKVTQSSRYLVKRTGEKVFLECVQDMDHENMFWYRQDPGLGLRLIYFSYDVKMKEKGDIPEGYSVSREKKERFSLILESASTNQTSMYLCASSQGNEKLFFGSGTQLSVL.

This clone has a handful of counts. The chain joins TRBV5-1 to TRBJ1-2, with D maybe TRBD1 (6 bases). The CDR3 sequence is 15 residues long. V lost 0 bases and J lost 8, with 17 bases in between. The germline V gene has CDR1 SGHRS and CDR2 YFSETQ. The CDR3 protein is CASSLARQVGGGYTF. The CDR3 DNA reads TGCGCCAGCAGCTTGGCCAGACAGGTTGGTGGCGGCTACACCTTC. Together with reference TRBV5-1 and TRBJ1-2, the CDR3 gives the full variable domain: KAGVTQTPRYLIKTRGQQVTLSCSPISGHRSVSWYQQTPGQGLQFLFEYFSETQRNKGNFPGRFSGRQFSNSRSEMNVSTLELGDSALYLCASSLARQVGGGYTFGSGTRLTVV.

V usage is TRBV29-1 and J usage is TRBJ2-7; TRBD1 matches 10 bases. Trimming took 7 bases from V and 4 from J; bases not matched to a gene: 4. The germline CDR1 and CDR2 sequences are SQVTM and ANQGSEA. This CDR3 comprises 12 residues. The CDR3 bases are TGCAGCGCCGGGACAGGGGCGTACGAGCAGTACTTC. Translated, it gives CSAGTGAYEQYF.

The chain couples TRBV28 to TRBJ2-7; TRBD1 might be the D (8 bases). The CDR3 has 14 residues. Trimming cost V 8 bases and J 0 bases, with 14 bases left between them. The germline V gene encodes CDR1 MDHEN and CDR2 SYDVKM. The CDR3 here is CASQGASGSYEQYF. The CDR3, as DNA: TGTGCCAGCCAGGGGGCTAGCGGCTCCTACGAGCAGTACTTC. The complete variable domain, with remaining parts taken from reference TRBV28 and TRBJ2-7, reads DVKVTQSSRYLVKRTGEKVFLECVQDMDHENMFWYRQDPGLGLRLIYFSYDVKMKEKGDIPEGYSVSREKKERFSLILESASTNQTSMYLCASQGASGSYEQYFGPGTRLTVT.

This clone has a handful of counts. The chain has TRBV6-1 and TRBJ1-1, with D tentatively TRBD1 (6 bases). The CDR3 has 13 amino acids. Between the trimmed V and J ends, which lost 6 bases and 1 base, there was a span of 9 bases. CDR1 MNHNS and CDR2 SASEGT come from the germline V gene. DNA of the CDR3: TGTGCCAGCAGCGGGACACCGAACACTGAAGCTTTCTTT. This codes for CASSGTPNTEAFF.

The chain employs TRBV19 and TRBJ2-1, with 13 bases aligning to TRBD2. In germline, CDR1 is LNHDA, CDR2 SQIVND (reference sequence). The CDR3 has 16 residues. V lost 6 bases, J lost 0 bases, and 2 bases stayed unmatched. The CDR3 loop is CASRRTSGSSYNEQFF. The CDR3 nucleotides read TGTGCCAGTAGAAGGACTAGCGGGAGCTCCTACAATGAGCAGTTCTTC.

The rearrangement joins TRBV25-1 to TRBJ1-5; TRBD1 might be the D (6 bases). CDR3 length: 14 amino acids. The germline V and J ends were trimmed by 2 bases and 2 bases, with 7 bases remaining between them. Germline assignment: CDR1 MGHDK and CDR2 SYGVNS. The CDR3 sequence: CASSEGQRNQPQHF. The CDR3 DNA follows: TGTGCCAGCAGTGAAGGACAGCGCAATCAGCCCCAGCATTTT.

This CDR3 is CASSPGTSGRGEQFF. CDR3 bases: TGTGCCAGCAGCCCCGGGACTAGCGGGAGGGGTGAGCAGTTCTTC. The chain has TRBV11-2 and TRBJ2-1; 16 nucleotides match TRBD2. Germline loops: CDR1 SGHAT, CDR2 FQNNGV. V lost 5 bases to trimming and J lost 9 bases; unmatched junction nucleotides: 4. The CDR3 is 15 residues long.

This CDR3 is CSAQLGETQYF. CDR3 DNA: TGCAGTGCTCAGCTAGGAGAGACCCAGTACTTC. V gene TRBV20-1 combines with J gene TRBJ2-5; D gene unclear. From germline, CDR1 is DFQATT and CDR2 SNEGSKA (reference sequence). The CDR3 consists of 11 residues. Between the trimmed V and J ends, which lost 5 bases and 4 bases, there was a span of 8 bases.

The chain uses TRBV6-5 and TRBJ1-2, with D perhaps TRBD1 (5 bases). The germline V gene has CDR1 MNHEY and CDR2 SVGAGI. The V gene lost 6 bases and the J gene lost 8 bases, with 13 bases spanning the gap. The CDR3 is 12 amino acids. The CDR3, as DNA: TGTGCCAGCAGGGGGACTGCGGGGGGCTACACCTTC. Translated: CASRGTAGGYTF.

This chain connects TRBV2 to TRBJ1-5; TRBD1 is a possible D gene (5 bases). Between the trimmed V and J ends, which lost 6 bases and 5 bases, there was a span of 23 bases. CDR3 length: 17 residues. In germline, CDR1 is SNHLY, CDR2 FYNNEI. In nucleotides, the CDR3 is TGTGCCAGCAGGGGGGGGGTTCTAAACCGATACGATCAGCCCCAGCATTTT. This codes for CASRGGVLNRYDQPQHF.

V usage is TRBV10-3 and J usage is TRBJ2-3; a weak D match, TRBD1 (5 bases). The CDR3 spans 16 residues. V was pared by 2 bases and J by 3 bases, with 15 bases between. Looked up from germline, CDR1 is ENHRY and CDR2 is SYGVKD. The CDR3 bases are TGTGCCATCAGTGAGAAAACGGCCAGGGCTACAGATACGCAGTATTTT. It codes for CAISEKTARATDTQYF.

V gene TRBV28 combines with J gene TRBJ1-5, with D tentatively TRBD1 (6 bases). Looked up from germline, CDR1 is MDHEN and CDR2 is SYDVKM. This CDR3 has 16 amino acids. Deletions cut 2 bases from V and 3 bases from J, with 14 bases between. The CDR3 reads CASSLVGTQYNQPQHF. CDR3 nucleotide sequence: TGTGCCAGCAGTTTAGTCGGGACACAATACAATCAGCCCCAGCATTTT.

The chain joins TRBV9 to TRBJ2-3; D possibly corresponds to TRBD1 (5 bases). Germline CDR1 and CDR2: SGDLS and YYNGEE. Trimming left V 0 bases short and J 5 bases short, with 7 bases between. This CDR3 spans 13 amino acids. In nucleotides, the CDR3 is TGTGCCAGCAGCGTAGCAGGGCGAGATACGCAGTATTTT. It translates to CASSVAGRDTQYF.

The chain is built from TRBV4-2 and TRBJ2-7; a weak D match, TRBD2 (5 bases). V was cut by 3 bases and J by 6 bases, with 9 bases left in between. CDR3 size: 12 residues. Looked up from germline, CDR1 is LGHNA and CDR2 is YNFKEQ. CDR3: CASSHLEGEQYF. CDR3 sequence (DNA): TGTGCCAGCAGCCACCTCGAGGGCGAGCAGTACTTC.

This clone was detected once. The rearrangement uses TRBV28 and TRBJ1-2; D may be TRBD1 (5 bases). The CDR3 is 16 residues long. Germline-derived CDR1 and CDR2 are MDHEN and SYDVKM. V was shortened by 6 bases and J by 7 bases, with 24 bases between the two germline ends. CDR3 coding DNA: TGTGCCAGCAGACAACCCGGGACTGACGCTTTTCGTGGCTACACCTTC. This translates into CASRQPGTDAFRGYTF.

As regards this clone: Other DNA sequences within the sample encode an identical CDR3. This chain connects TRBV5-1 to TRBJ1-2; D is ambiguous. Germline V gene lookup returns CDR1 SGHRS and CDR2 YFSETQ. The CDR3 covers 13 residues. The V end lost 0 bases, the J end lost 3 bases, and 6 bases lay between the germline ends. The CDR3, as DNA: TGCGCCAGCAGCTTGGATCGTGACTATGGCTACACCTTC. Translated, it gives CASSLDRDYGYTF.

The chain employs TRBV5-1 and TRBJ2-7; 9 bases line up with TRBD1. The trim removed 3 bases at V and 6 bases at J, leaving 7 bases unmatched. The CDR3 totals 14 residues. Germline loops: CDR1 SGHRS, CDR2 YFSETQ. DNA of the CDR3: TGCGCCAGCAGCTCGAGGGACAGGGTGAGCGAGCAGTACTTC. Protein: CASSSRDRVSEQYF.